The present TCR beta chain was sequenced within a study of human T cells and chemical hapten exposure. V was clipped by 0 bases and J by 0 bases, with 12 bases between them. In germline, CDR1 is DFQATT, CDR2 SNEGSKA (reference sequence). CDR3 length equals 16 residues. This clonotype was observed at least ten times. MiXCR, run by TCRdb on the RACE reads, gives a single entry per CDR3 protein. There are over 85,000 distinct CDR3 sequences in the sample; approximately 9% occur only once, and approximately 2.8% lies in the top ten. Regarding time point: healthy volunteer bleed at 2 weeks. Sequencing started from total RNA isolated from unfractionated whole blood.

This clonotype was obtained from a female donor in good health. Some clones in this sample may be carry-over from other donors' samples. J is TRBJ2-4 and V is TRBV20-1, with D hard to call. The specimen sequenced was whole blood. CDR3 sequence (DNA): TGCAGTGCTAGAGATGGTACTACCCTAGCCAAAAACATTCAGTACTTC. Its translation is CSARDGTTLAKNIQYF.